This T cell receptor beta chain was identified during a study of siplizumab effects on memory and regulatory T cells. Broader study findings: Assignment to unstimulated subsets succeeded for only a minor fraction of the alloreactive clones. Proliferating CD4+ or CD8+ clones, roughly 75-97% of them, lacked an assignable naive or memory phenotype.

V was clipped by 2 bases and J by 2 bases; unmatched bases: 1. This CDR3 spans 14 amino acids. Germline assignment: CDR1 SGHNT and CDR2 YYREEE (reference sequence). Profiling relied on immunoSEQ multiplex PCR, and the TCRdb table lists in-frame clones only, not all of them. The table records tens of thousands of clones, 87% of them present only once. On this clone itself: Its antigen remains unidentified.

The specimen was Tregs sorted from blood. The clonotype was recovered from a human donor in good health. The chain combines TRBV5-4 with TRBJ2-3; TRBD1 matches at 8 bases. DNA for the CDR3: TGTGCCAGCAGCTTCCAGGGGGCCACAGATACGCAGTATTTT. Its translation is CASSFQGATDTQYF.